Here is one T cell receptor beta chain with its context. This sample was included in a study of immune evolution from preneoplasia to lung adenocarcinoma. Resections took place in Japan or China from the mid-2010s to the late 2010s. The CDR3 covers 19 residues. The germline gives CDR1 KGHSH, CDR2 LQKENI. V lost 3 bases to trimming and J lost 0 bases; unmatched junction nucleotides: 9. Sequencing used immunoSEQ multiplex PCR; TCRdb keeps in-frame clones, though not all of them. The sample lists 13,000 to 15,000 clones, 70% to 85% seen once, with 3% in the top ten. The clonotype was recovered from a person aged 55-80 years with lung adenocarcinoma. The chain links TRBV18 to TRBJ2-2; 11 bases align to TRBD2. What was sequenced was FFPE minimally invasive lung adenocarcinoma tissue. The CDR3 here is CASSPRGTSGNANTGELFF. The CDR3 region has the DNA TGTGCCAGCTCACCCCGAGGGACTAGCGGAAACGCGAACACCGGGGAGCTGTTTTTT.